The subject of this entry is one T cell receptor (beta chain). Its antigen is unidentified. A multiplex PCR was run with 60 Vbeta primers and 13 Jbeta primers. Assay: immunoSEQ multiplex PCR; the TCRdb copy retains only in-frame clones and omits some. Among about 98,000 clones, roughly 76% were seen once, and the ten largest hold about 1.3%. The sample belongs to a study of cytomegalovirus exposure and HLA in healthy donors. Study results and limitations: Association of a missense DCLRE1C variant with TCR beta V- and J-gene trimming was reported in a later analysis.

The V gene's germline CDR1 is SEHNR and CDR2 FQNEAQ (reference sequence). CDR3 length: 19 residues. J gave up 0 bases and V 5 bases, and 13 bases lay outside the gene matches. Sequenced material: PBMCs. The sequence derives from a female donor in good health and CMV-seronegative. The chain recombines TRBV7-9 with TRBJ1-1; TRBD1 aligns across 12 bases. CDR3 amino acids: CASSPPVGTGGALNTEAFF. For the CDR3, the DNA is TGTGCCAGCAGCCCACCGGTAGGGACAGGGGGCGCCTTGAACACTGAAGCTTTCTTT.